These 2 T cell receptor beta chains originate from one sample sequenced in a study of T cells in localized non-small cell lung cancer. Assay used: immunoSEQ multiplex PCR; TCRdb lists only in-frame clones, some missing. The data hold around 96,000 clones, with roughly 91% observed a single time. Sequencing used PBMCs, obtained before any cancer treatment. These receptors were obtained from a woman aged 35-75 years with stage II squamous cell lung carcinoma.

The chain joins TRBV4-2 to TRBJ2-3; D remains unclear. Trimming took 2 bases from V and 1 from J, leaving 4 bases between them. This CDR3 is built from 13 residues. The germline gives CDR1 LGHNA, CDR2 YNFKEQ. CDR3 nucleotide sequence: TGTGCCAGCAGCCAACGGCGCACAGATACGCAGTATTTT. Amino acids: CASSQRRTDTQYF.

The chain carries TRBV27 and TRBJ1-1; 8 bases are shared with TRBD1. Germline CDR1 and CDR2: MNHEY and SMNVEV (reference sequence). CDR3 length: 13 amino acids. Trimming took 9 bases from V and 5 from J; bases not matched to a gene: 8. CDR3 amino acids: CASFGQGRTEAFF. The CDR3 nucleotides are TGTGCCAGTTTTGGACAGGGAAGGACTGAAGCTTTCTTT.